This TCR beta chain was observed in a study of CD8+ T cells in alopecia areata. Reverse transcription of extracted RNA yielded cDNA, which provided the sequencing template. Assay: immunoSEQ multiplex PCR; the TCRdb copy retains only in-frame clones and omits some. The sample includes roughly 110,000 clones, 56% of them seen just once. Treatment meaning: oral pan-JAK inhibitor, 5-10 mg twice daily. This CDR3 spans 15 amino acids. Germline-derived CDR1 and CDR2 are SGHTA and FQGNSA. V lost 5 bases and J lost 6; bases outside the gene matches: 12. The receptor was derived from a human donor with alopecia areata. Sample: CD4+ T cells sorted from blood, taken at week 24, from a patient treated with tofacitinib. This chain uses TRBV7-2 with TRBJ1-2; 7 positions agree with TRBD1. CDR3 DNA: TGTGCCAGCAGCGCCATGTCGGGACAGCTAAATGGCTACACCTTC. Translating it yields CASSAMSGQLNGYTF.